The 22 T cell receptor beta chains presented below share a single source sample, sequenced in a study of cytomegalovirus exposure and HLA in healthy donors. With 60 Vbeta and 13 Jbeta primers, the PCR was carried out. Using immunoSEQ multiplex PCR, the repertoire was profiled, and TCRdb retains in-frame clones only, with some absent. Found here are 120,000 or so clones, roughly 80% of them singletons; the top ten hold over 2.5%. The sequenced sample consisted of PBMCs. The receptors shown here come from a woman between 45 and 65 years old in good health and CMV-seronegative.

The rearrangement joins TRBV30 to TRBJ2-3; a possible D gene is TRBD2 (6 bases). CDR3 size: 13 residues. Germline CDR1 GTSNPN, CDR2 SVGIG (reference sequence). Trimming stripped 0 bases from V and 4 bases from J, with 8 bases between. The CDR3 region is CAWSVLAADTQYF. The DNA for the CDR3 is TGTGCCTGGAGTGTACTAGCAGCAGATACGCAGTATTTT.

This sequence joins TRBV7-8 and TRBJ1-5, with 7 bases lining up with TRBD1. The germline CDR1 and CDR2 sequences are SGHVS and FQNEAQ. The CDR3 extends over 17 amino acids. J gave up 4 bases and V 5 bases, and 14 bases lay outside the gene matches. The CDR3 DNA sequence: TGTGCCAGCAGCCTCGGGACAGCCAACATCCAGAATCAGCCCCAGCATTTT. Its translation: CASSLGTANIQNQPQHF.

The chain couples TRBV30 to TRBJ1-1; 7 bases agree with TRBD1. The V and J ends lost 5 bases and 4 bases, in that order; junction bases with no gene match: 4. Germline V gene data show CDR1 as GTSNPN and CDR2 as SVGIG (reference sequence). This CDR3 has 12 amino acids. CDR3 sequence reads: CAWDREATEAFF. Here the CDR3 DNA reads TGTGCCTGGGACAGGGAGGCCACTGAAGCTTTCTTT.

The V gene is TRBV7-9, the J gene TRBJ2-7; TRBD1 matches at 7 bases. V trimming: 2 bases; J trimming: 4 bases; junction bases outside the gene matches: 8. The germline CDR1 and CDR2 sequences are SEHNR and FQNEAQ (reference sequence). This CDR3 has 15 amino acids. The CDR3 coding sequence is TGTGCCAGCAGCTTAATACAGGGGTCTAAGTACGAGCAGTACTTC. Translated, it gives CASSLIQGSKYEQYF.

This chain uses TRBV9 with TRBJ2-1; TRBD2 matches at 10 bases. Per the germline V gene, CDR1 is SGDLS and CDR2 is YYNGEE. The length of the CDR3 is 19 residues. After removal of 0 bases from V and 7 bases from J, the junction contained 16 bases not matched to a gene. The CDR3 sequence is CASSVGPGTSAIMGNEQFF. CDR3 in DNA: TGTGCCAGCAGCGTAGGACCCGGGACTAGCGCCATAATGGGAAATGAGCAGTTCTTC.

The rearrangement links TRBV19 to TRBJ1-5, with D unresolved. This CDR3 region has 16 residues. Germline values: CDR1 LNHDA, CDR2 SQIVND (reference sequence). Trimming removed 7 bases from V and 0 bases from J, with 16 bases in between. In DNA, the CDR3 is TGTGCCAGTAACACAGTTACCTATTTTAGCAATCAGCCCCAGCATTTT. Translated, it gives CASNTVTYFSNQPQHF.

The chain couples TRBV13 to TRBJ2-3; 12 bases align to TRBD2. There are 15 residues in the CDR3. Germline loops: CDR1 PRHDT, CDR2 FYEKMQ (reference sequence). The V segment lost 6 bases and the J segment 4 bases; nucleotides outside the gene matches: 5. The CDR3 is CASSKGTSGPDTQYF. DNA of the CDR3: TGTGCCAGCAGTAAAGGGACTAGCGGGCCAGATACGCAGTATTTT.

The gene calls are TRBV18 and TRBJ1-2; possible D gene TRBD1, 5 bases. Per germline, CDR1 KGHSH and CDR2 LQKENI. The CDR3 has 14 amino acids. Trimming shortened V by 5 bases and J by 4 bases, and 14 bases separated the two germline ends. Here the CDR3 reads CASSADRSGYGYTF. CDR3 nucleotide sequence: TGTGCCAGCTCAGCCGACAGATCAGGCTATGGCTACACCTTC.

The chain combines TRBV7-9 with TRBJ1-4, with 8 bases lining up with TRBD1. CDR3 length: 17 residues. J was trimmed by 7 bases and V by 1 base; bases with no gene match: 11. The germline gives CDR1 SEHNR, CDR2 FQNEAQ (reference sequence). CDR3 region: CASSLVHSGTGTEKLFF. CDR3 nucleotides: TGTGCCAGCAGCTTAGTACACTCCGGGACAGGTACTGAAAAACTGTTTTTT.

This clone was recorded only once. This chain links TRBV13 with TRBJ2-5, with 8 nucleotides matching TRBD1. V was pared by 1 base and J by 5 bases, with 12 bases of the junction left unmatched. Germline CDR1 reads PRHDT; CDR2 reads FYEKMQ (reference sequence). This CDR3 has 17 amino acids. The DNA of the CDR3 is TGTGCCAGCAGCTTAGAGGGGCTCAGGGGGCAGGGGGAGACCCAGTACTTC. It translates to CASSLEGLRGQGETQYF.

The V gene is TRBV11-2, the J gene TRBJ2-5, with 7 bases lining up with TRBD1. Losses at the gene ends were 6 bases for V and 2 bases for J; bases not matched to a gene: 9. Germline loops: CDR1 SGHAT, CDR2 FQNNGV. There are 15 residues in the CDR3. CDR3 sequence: CASRTNRGKQETQYF. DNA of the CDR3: TGTGCCAGCAGAACTAACAGGGGCAAACAAGAGACCCAGTACTTC.

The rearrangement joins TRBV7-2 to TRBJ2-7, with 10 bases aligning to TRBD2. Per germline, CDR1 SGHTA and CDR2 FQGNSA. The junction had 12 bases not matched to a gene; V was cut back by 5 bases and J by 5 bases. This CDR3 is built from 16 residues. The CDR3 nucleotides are TGTGCCAGCAGCGGATGGACTAGCGGACGGGGTGACGAGCAGTACTTC. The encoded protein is CASSGWTSGRGDEQYF.

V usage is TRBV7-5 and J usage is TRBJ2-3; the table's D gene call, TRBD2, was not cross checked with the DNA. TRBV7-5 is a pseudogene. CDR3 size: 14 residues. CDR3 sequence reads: CARSYLRGTDTQYF. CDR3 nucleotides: TGTGCCAGAAGTTATTTGCGGGGCACAGATACGCAGTATTTT.

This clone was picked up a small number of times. CDR3 protein: CASSQEGAATGELFF. DNA of the CDR3: TGCGCCAGCAGCCAAGAAGGGGCGGCCACCGGGGAGCTGTTTTTT. The chain is built from TRBV4-3 and TRBJ2-2; a weak D match, TRBD1 (5 bases). The CDR3 loop spans 15 amino acids. From germline, CDR1 is LGHNA and CDR2 YSLEER. Trimming left V 0 bases short and J 4 bases short, with 9 bases between.

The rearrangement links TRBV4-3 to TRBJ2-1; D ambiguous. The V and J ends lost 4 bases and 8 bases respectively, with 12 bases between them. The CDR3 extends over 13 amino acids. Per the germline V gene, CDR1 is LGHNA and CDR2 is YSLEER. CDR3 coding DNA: TGCGCCAGCAGCCCCGTTCCCCTCGATGAGCAGTTCTTC. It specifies CASSPVPLDEQFF.

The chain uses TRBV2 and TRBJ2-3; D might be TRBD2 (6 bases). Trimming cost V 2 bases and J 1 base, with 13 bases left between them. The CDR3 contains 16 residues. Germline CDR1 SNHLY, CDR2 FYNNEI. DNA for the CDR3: TGTGCCAGCAGTGAAAGCGGGTTTCGGGGCACAGATACGCAGTATTTT. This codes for CASSESGFRGTDTQYF.

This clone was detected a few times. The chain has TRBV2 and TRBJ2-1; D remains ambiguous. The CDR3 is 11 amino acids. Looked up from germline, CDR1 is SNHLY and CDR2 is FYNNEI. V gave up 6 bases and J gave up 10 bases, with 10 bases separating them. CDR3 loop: CASSLTGEQFF. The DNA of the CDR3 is TGTGCCAGCAGCCTGACCGGGGAGCAGTTCTTC.

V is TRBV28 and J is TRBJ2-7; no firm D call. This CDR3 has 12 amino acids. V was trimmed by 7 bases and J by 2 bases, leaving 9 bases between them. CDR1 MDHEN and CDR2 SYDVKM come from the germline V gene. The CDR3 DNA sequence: TGTGCCAGCACGTCCTTAACCTACGAGCAGTACTTC. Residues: CASTSLTYEQYF.

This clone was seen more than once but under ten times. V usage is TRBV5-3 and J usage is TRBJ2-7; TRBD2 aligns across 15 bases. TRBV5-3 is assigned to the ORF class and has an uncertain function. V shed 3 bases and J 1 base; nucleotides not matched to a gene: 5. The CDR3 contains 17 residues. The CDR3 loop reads CARSCPGTSGRSYEQYF. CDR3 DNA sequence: TGTGCCAGAAGCTGTCCCGGGACTAGCGGGAGGTCCTACGAGCAGTACTTC.

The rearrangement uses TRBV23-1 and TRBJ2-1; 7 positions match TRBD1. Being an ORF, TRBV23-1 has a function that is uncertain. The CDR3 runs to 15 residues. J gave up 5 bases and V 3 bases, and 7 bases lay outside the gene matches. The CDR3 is CASSHPGQSDNEQFF. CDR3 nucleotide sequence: TGCGCCAGCAGTCACCCGGGACAGTCAGACAATGAGCAGTTCTTC.

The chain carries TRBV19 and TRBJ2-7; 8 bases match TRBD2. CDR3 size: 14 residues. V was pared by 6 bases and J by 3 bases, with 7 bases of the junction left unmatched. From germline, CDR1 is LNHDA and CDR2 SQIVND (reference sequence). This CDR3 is CASRNPSGSYEQYF. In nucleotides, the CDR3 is TGTGCCAGTAGGAACCCAAGCGGGAGCTACGAGCAGTACTTC.

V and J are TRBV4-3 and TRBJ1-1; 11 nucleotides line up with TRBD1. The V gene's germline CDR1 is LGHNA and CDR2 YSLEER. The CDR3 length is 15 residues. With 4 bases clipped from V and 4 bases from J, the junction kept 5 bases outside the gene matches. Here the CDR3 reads CASSLTGTGGTEAFF. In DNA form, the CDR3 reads TGCGCCAGCAGCCTAACCGGGACAGGGGGCACTGAAGCTTTCTTT.